A selection of T cell receptor beta chains follows, all from one sample in a study of blood T cell repertoires in COVID-19. Assay used: immunoSEQ multiplex PCR; TCRdb lists only in-frame clones, some missing. This table holds roughly 190,000 clones, 82% found once. Material: PBMCs or T cells enriched from blood (not recorded which). All receptors come from an older woman with acute COVID-19. Both conserved end residues are trimmed from each CDR3. Some rows have no size entry. The others give once, few or many, or a class for an expanded clone.

V,J,size,CDR3
TRBV2,TRBJ2-2,-,ASSVLAGGPATGELF
TRBV9,TRBJ2-3,once,ASSLRTGGTDTQY
TRBV7-9,TRBJ1-3,-,ASNDRGQAGNTIY
TRBV18,TRBJ2-2,-,ASSFDRMTRAGELF
TRBV24-1,TRBJ2-1,-,ATSDPRLAGGPNEQF
TRBV19,TRBJ1-5,once,ASSRGLQPQH
TRBV18,TRBJ1-3,-,ASSPRNSASGNTIY
TRBV4-1,TRBJ1-4,many,ASSRGRDSNEKLF
TRBV4-3,TRBJ2-3,-,ASSQQGRGTQY
TRBV19,TRBJ1-1,-,ASIGVGTANTEAF
TRBV21-1,TRBJ1-1,once,ASSAPGQGNTEAF
TRBV6-2/TRBV6-3,TRBJ1-1,-,ASSQQGKDTEAF
TRBV24-1,TRBJ1-2,-,ATSDLTLSYT
TRBV27,TRBJ1-5,-,ASRDYGTGQPQH
TRBV6-2/TRBV6-3,TRBJ2-5,-,ASSYPLAGTFGTQY
TRBV10-3,TRBJ2-2,-,AISPDGYTGELF
TRBV27,TRBJ2-1,-,ASRRQGSGNEQF
TRBV7-9,TRBJ1-2,-,ASSEQGPEVYGYT
TRBV19,TRBJ2-3,-,ATQGIGTDTQY
TRBV6-5,TRBJ2-3,-,ASSFRAGAGTDTQY
TRBV4-1,TRBJ2-2,-,ASSRGRGRTGELF
TRBV4-2,TRBJ2-1,-,ASSQSLSGRAGGEQF
TRBV21-1,TRBJ1-3,-,ASSLQGASGNTIY
TRBV5-1,TRBJ2-2,few,ASSPRTGWTGELF
TRBV5-6,TRBJ2-3,-,ASSYRTGAVDTQY
TRBV2,TRBJ2-3,few,ALKAGGGDTQY
TRBV7-9,TRBJ2-2,-,ASSLRQGFGELF
TRBV5-6,TRBJ1-2,many,ASSLGAQVRYGYT
TRBV5-4,TRBJ1-5,-,ASSLAGNQPQH
TRBV12-2,TRBJ2-4,-,ASRPAGTGFLIAKNIQY
TRBV4-1,TRBJ1-2,-,ASSQEGQPNYGYT
TRBV3-1/TRBV3-2,TRBJ2-7,-,ASSPRASRAYEQY